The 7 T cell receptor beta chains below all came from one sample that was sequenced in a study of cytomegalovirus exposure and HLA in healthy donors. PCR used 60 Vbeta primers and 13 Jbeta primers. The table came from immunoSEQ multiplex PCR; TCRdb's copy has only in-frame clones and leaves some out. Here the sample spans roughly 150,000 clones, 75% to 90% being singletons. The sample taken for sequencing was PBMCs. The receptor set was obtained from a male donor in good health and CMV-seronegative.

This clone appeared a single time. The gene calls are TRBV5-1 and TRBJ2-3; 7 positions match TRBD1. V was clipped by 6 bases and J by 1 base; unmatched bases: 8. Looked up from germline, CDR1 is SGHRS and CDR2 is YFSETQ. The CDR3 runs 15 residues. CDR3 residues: CASTNRGPRTDTQYF. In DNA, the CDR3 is TGCGCCAGCACCAATAGGGGGCCTCGCACAGATACGCAGTATTTT.

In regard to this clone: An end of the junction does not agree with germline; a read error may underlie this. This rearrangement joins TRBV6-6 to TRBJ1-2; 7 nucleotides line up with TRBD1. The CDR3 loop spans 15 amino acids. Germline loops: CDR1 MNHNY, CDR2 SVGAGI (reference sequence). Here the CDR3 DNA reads TGTGCCAGCAGCGCGCGACCCGGGACAGTGCTCTGGGGGCTCTTC. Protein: CASSARPGTVLWGLF.

The CDR3, as DNA: TGTGCCAGCAGGCCTGGGGCAGGGGGCTCTCTGAGCAATCAGCCCCAGCATTTT. Translated: CASRPGAGGSLSNQPQHF. This rearrangement joins TRBV27 to TRBJ1-5, with 8 positions matching TRBD1. The CDR3 contains 18 residues. Looked up from germline, CDR1 is MNHEY and CDR2 is SMNVEV (reference sequence). The junction had 14 bases not matched to a gene; V was cut back by 6 bases and J by 1 base.

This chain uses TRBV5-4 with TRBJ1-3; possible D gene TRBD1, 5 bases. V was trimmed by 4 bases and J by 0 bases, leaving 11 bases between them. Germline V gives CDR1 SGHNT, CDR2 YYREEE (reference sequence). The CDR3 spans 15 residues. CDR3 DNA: TGTGCCAGCAGCCAAGACAGATACTCTGGAAACACCATATATTTT. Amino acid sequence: CASSQDRYSGNTIYF.

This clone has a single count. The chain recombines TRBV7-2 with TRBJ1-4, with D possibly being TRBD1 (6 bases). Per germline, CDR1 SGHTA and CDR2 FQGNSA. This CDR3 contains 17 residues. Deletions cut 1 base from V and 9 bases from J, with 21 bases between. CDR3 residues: CASSLVGSAGADQKLFF. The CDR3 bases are TGTGCCAGCAGCTTAGTGGGGTCGGCAGGGGCCGATCAAAAACTGTTTTTT.

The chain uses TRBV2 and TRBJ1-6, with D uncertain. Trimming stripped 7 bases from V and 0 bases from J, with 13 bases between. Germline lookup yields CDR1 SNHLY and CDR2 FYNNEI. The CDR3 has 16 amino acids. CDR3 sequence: CASTFGSGSYNSPLHF. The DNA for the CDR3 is TGTGCCAGCACATTCGGTTCCGGCTCCTATAATTCACCCCTCCACTTT.

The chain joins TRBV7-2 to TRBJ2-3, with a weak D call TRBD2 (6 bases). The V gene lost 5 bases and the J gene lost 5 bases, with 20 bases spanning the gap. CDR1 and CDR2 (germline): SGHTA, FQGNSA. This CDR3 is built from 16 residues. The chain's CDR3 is CASSPSPGRGIDTQYF. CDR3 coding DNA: TGTGCCAGCAGCCCCTCCCCCGGACGGGGGATAGATACGCAGTATTTT.